This T cell receptor (beta chain) was found in a study of T cells in localized non-small cell lung cancer. Study observations and caveats: Higher blood T cell density tracked longer overall survival. Sequencing involved a lone tumor region, leaving heterogeneity possible.

Clones were sequenced by immunoSEQ multiplex PCR, and TCRdb holds only the in-frame ones, with some missing. Altogether tens of thousands of clones are present, just over 90% being singletons, with the ten largest covering roughly 6.9%. As regards this clone: The target antigen is unknown.

The CDR3 covers 15 residues. Between the trimmed V and J ends, which lost 0 bases and 4 bases, there was a span of 12 bases. Germline values: CDR1 ENHRY, CDR2 SYGVKD. Sequencing used peripheral blood, obtained before any cancer treatment. This chain uses TRBV10-3 with TRBJ2-5, with D tentatively TRBD1 or TRBD2 (6 bases each). The source is a female donor over 55 with stage I lung adenocarcinoma. CDR3: CAISESSGAGETQYF. The CDR3 DNA reads TGTGCCATCAGTGAGTCTTCGGGGGCCGGAGAGACCCAGTACTTC.